This TCR beta chain emerged from a study of blood T cell dynamics during melanoma immunotherapy. Clones were sequenced by immunoSEQ multiplex PCR, and TCRdb holds only the in-frame ones, with some missing. The sample records under 15,000 clones, about 93% being singletons. Details on this clone: Its antigen is still unknown.

The V end was cut by 4 bases, the J end by 3 bases, with 7 bases between. Per germline, CDR1 MNHEY and CDR2 SMNVEV (reference sequence). The CDR3 is made up of 13 amino acids. Documented time point: week 3, after first cycle of checkpoint inhibitor. Study findings and constraints: Among sorted CD8+ subsets, immune-effector cells had the highest clonality and cell-free DNA similarity.

The starting material was effector memory CD8+ T cells from blood, obtained from a patient treated with checkpoint blockade. This receptor was identified in a human donor with melanoma. The chain combines TRBV27 with TRBJ2-1, with TRBD2 as a possible D gene (6 bases). In DNA form, the CDR3 reads TGTGCCAGCAGTTCCGGGAGCTACAATGAGCAGTTCTTC. Translation: CASSSGSYNEQFF.